The 25 T cell receptor beta chains below all came from one sample that was sequenced in a study of cytomegalovirus exposure and HLA in healthy donors. Researchers ran the PCR with 60 Vbeta and 13 Jbeta primers. Repertoires were generated with immunoSEQ multiplex PCR, while TCRdb's copy carries only in-frame clones and drops some. This table holds around 60,000 clones. The sample consisted of PBMCs. All receptors derive from a man aged 30 to 39 in good health and CMV-seropositive.

V is TRBV5-6 and J is TRBJ1-5; TRBD1 agrees at 8 bases. The CDR3 sequence is 16 residues long. V lost 0 bases to trimming and J lost 1 base; unmatched junction nucleotides: 3. Germline V CDR1 and CDR2: SGHDT, YYEEEE. CDR3 region: CASSLGGQVSNQPQHF. CDR3 bases: TGTGCCAGCAGCTTGGGGGGACAGGTGAGCAATCAGCCCCAGCATTTT.

The V and J genes are TRBV7-9 and TRBJ2-3; TRBD1 matches at 8 bases. Germline V gene lookup returns CDR1 SEHNR and CDR2 FQNEAQ (reference sequence). V dropped 7 bases and J dropped 6; count of bases not matched to a gene: 12. This CDR3 is built from 15 residues. CDR3 bases: TGTGCCAGCACCCCCGGACAGGGAGCTGTTGATACGCAGTATTTT. It translates to CASTPGQGAVDTQYF.

The genes are TRBV6-5 and TRBJ2-7, with 8 bases aligning to TRBD2. Germline V gene lookup returns CDR1 MNHEY and CDR2 SVGAGI. V was pared by 0 bases and J by 3 bases, with 7 bases of the junction left unmatched. This CDR3 is built from 16 residues. CDR3 loop: CASSYSVSGILYEQYF. The CDR3 DNA is TGTGCCAGCAGTTACTCGGTTAGCGGGATCCTCTACGAGCAGTACTTC.

The chain carries TRBV6-1 and TRBJ2-1; possible D gene TRBD1, 6 bases. Germline assignment: CDR1 MNHNS and CDR2 SASEGT. This CDR3 spans 13 amino acids. The germline V and J ends were trimmed by 5 bases and 13 bases, with 18 bases remaining between them. Written as DNA, the CDR3 is TGTGCCAGCAGTCGGATATTACAGGGTTTTCAGTTCTTC. It is translated as CASSRILQGFQFF.

V and J are TRBV30 and TRBJ2-7, with TRBD1 as a possible D gene (6 bases). The CDR3 is made up of 13 amino acids. The germline V gene has CDR1 GTSNPN and CDR2 SVGIG (reference sequence). The germline V and J ends were trimmed by 3 bases and 6 bases, with 15 bases remaining between them. The CDR3 spells CAWRGQGIGEQYF. In DNA form, the CDR3 reads TGTGCCTGGAGGGGGCAGGGGATTGGCGAGCAGTACTTC.

The rearrangement uses TRBV29-1 and TRBJ2-1, with 9 nucleotides matching TRBD2. This CDR3 comprises 12 residues. Germline V gene data show CDR1 as SQVTM and CDR2 as ANQGSEA. V shed 8 bases and J 10 bases; nucleotides not matched to a gene: 9. The CDR3 reads CSSRDLAGEQFF. CDR3 coding DNA: TGCAGCTCACGCGATCTAGCGGGAGAGCAGTTCTTC.

This chain joins TRBV18 and TRBJ1-2; perhaps TRBD1 as D (6 bases). Germline CDR1 KGHSH, CDR2 LQKENI. The CDR3 loop spans 15 amino acids. Deletions cut 0 bases from V and 7 bases from J, with 15 bases between. CDR3 sequence: CASSPPGQLISGYTF. CDR3 coding DNA: TGTGCCAGCTCACCACCCGGACAGCTGATTTCTGGCTACACCTTC.

This rearrangement joins TRBV29-1 to TRBJ2-1, with TRBD2 matching 10 bases. The V and J ends lost 4 bases and 5 bases, in that order; junction bases with no gene match: 5. This CDR3 is 14 amino acids long. The germline V gene encodes CDR1 SQVTM and CDR2 ANQGSEA. CDR3 amino acids: CSVGNSGGHNEQFF. The CDR3 nucleotides are TGCAGCGTTGGAAATAGCGGGGGGCACAATGAGCAGTTCTTC.

CDR3 in DNA: TGTGCCAGTAGCTCCGCGCTAGCGGGGGGCTACGAGCAGTACTTC. This sequence encodes CASSSALAGGYEQYF. The J gene is TRBJ2-7, the V gene TRBV19, with 11 bases that match TRBD2. This CDR3 contains 15 residues. From germline, CDR1 is LNHDA and CDR2 SQIVND (reference sequence). Trimming removed 6 bases from V and 3 bases from J; junction bases left unmatched: 7.

The V call is TRBV2, the J call TRBJ1-2, with 9 bases that match TRBD1. The CDR3 is 15 residues long. Trimming took 7 bases from V and 8 from J; bases not matched to a gene: 14. The germline V gene encodes CDR1 SNHLY and CDR2 FYNNEI. The CDR3 DNA sequence: TGTGCCAGCATTCTGAGGGGACAGGGTTATGGAGGCTACACCTTC. This sequence encodes CASILRGQGYGGYTF.

The gene calls are TRBV6-5 and TRBJ2-7; maybe TRBD1 (6 bases). The length of the CDR3 is 14 residues. V gave up 5 bases and J gave up 3 bases, with 14 bases separating them. Per the germline V gene, CDR1 is MNHEY and CDR2 is SVGAGI. CDR3 DNA: TGTGCCAGCAGTAAAGGACAGACCTACTACGAGCAGTACTTC. Translation: CASSKGQTYYEQYF.

The rearrangement links TRBV28 to TRBJ2-7, with 7 bases matching TRBD1. The J segment lost 3 bases and the V segment lost 5 bases, leaving 7 bases of the junction unmatched. The CDR3 is 14 residues long. From germline, CDR1 is MDHEN and CDR2 SYDVKM. The CDR3 DNA reads as TGTGCCAGCAGTCCCGGACAGGAACTCTACGAGCAGTACTTC. Its protein is CASSPGQELYEQYF. The full variable domain, with the rest looked up from reference TRBV28 and TRBJ2-7, is DVKVTQSSRYLVKRTGEKVFLECVQDMDHENMFWYRQDPGLGLRLIYFSYDVKMKEKGDIPEGYSVSREKKERFSLILESASTNQTSMYLCASSPGQELYEQYFGPGTRLTVT.

This chain links TRBV5-6 with TRBJ2-1; 9 bases agree with TRBD2. This CDR3 comprises 16 residues. CDR1 and CDR2 (germline): SGHDT, YYEEEE. V dropped 4 bases and J dropped 9; count of bases not matched to a gene: 14. CDR3 residues: CASSMGLAEKRGEQFF. For the CDR3, the DNA is TGTGCCAGCAGCATGGGACTAGCCGAAAAAAGGGGTGAGCAGTTCTTC.

The J gene is TRBJ2-5, the V gene TRBV5-6, with TRBD2 as a possible D gene (5 bases). Germline V gene data show CDR1 as SGHDT and CDR2 as YYEEEE. Trimming removed 4 bases from V and 4 bases from J, with 14 bases in between. The CDR3 is made up of 14 amino acids. CDR3 sequence (DNA): TGTGCCAGCAGCCCTGCGGGTTTTGGAGAGACCCAGTACTTC. Protein: CASSPAGFGETQYF.

The CDR3 loop is CASSSGQGRLGTEAFF. CDR3 DNA: TGTGCCAGCAGCTCTGGACAGGGAAGGTTAGGCACTGAAGCTTTCTTT. The chain has TRBV27 and TRBJ1-1; 8 nucleotides agree with TRBD1. Germline CDR1 reads MNHEY; CDR2 reads SMNVEV (reference sequence). The CDR3 spans 16 residues. The V segment lost 6 bases and the J segment 4 bases; nucleotides outside the gene matches: 13.

This chain joins TRBV5-4 and TRBJ2-5; TRBD2 matches 11 bases. CDR1 is SGHNT and CDR2 is YYREEE in the germline V gene (reference sequence). The length of the CDR3 is 17 residues. After removal of 4 bases from V and 5 bases from J, the junction contained 13 bases not matched to a gene. The CDR3 loop is CASSVRSGGVILETQYF. CDR3 nucleotide sequence: TGTGCCAGCAGCGTGCGTAGCGGGGGGGTAATTTTGGAGACCCAGTACTTC.

This rearrangement joins TRBV5-1 to TRBJ2-1; TRBD2 matches at 10 bases. J was trimmed by 3 bases and V by 3 bases; bases with no gene match: 3. The CDR3 has 15 residues. The germline V gene encodes CDR1 SGHRS and CDR2 YFSETQ. The chain's CDR3 is CASSSLAGLYNEQFF. DNA of the CDR3: TGCGCCAGCAGCTCACTAGCGGGGCTCTACAATGAGCAGTTCTTC.

The V call is TRBV6-5, the J call TRBJ2-2; TRBD1 matches at 10 bases. The CDR3 contains 14 residues. CDR1 is MNHEY, CDR2 SVGAGI, per germline. Losses at the gene ends were 4 bases for V and 4 bases for J; bases not matched to a gene: 0. CDR3: CASSWTGGTGELFF. The CDR3 DNA sequence: TGTGCCAGCAGTTGGACAGGGGGCACCGGGGAGCTGTTTTTT.

The chain carries TRBV15 and TRBJ2-7, with 7 bases fitting TRBD1. CDR3 size: 13 residues. The V segment lost 8 bases and the J segment 0 bases; nucleotides outside the gene matches: 4. Germline lookup yields CDR1 LNHNV and CDR2 YYDKDF (reference sequence). The CDR3 region is CATRDSSSYEQYF. CDR3 sequence (DNA): TGTGCCACCCGGGACAGCAGCTCCTACGAGCAGTACTTC.

The chain employs TRBV7-6 and TRBJ2-1; 10 nucleotides agree with TRBD2. This CDR3 contains 20 residues. Per germline, CDR1 SGHVS and CDR2 FNYEAQ. J gave up 0 bases and V 1 base, and 12 bases lay outside the gene matches. The CDR3 protein is CASSLGASGGLKRSYNEQFF. In nucleotides, the CDR3 is TGTGCCAGCAGCTTAGGAGCTAGCGGGGGACTTAAGCGCTCCTACAATGAGCAGTTCTTC.

The CDR3 reads CASSVGGGGSYNEQFF. For the CDR3, the DNA is TGTGCCAGCAGCGTAGGGGGAGGCGGTTCCTACAATGAGCAGTTCTTC. This chain links TRBV7-6 with TRBJ2-1, with D perhaps given as TRBD1 or TRBD2 (6 bases each). V was pared by 5 bases and J by 1 base, with 15 bases between. Per germline, CDR1 SGHVS and CDR2 FNYEAQ. The CDR3 is made up of 16 amino acids. Based on the CDR3 plus reference TRBV7-6 and TRBJ2-1, the full variable domain is GAGVSQSPRYKVTKRGQDVALRCDPISGHVSLYWYRQALGQGPEFLTYFNYEAQQDKSGLPNDRFSAERPEGSISTLTIQRTEQRDSAMYRCASSVGGGGSYNEQFFGPGTRLTVL.

The rearrangement links TRBV5-4 to TRBJ1-1; D remains ambiguous. Germline CDR1 SGHNT, CDR2 YYREEE (reference sequence). Trimming shortened V by 0 bases and J by 0 bases, and 6 bases separated the two germline ends. This CDR3 comprises 14 residues. CDR3: CASSLGQMNTEAFF. Here the CDR3 DNA reads TGTGCCAGCAGCTTGGGCCAGATGAACACTGAAGCTTTCTTT.

CDR3 coding DNA: TGTGCCAGCAGTGAATTCGGAGTTGGAGCCTACGAGCAGTACTTC. It is translated as CASSEFGVGAYEQYF. This chain links TRBV25-1 with TRBJ2-7, with unresolved D. This CDR3 has 15 residues. V was pared by 1 base and J by 2 bases, with 12 bases between. Germline V lookup: CDR1 MGHDK, CDR2 SYGVNS.

The rearrangement uses TRBV6-6 and TRBJ1-1; TRBD1 might be the D (6 bases). The V end was cut by 5 bases, the J end by 7 bases, with 14 bases between. Germline CDR1 reads MNHNY; CDR2 reads SVGAGI (reference sequence). The CDR3 totals 13 residues. The CDR3 bases are TGTGCCAGCAGTACCAGGGGACATGATGAAGCTTTCTTT. Translation gives CASSTRGHDEAFF.

The chain joins TRBV4-2 to TRBJ2-7; 7 nucleotides match TRBD2. Germline V gene lookup returns CDR1 LGHNA and CDR2 YNFKEQ. After removal of 1 base from V and 2 bases from J, the junction contained 5 bases not matched to a gene. CDR3 length: 15 amino acids. This CDR3 reads CASSQGDGLAYEQYF. CDR3 nucleotides: TGTGCCAGCAGCCAAGGTGATGGACTAGCCTACGAGCAGTACTTC.